This T cell receptor beta chain was found in a study of PD-1 blockade in mismatch repair-deficient tumors. Data came from immunoSEQ multiplex PCR; TCRdb stores just in-frame clones and leaves some out. The table includes some 100,000 clones, 70% to 85% detected once. The germline V gene encodes CDR1 SGHRS and CDR2 YFSETQ. The CDR3 extends over 14 amino acids. Trimming removed 6 bases from V and 1 base from J, with 14 bases in between. Specimen: peripheral blood, collected roughly 35 weeks after starting pembrolizumab. J is TRBJ2-7 and V is TRBV5-1; the D gene could be TRBD1 or TRBD2 (6 bases each). The sequence came from an adult with mismatch repair-deficient cancer. The CDR3 reads CASTGEDRSYEQYF. The CDR3 bases are TGCGCCAGCACCGGGGAGGACAGATCCTACGAGCAGTACTTC.